Given below is one T cell receptor (beta chain) in context. Germline V gene lookup returns CDR1 SGHTA and CDR2 FQGNSA. The CDR3 is 14 residues long. Between the trimmed V and J ends, which lost 1 base and 9 bases, there was a span of 13 bases. Under the authors' procedure: From reference gene primer amplification, estimates of nucleated cell counts were derived. Sequencing used immunoSEQ multiplex PCR; TCRdb keeps in-frame clones, though not all of them. That table furnishes V, J and clone size, whereas the DNA furnished D and trimming. The table shows a few hundred thousand clones, with approximately 83% occurring only once. The data were taken from a study of blood T cell repertoires in COVID-19. Overall study context: PBMCs, B-cell-depleted T cells, or T cells provided the cDNA or gDNA that made up the material.

Seattle patient enrollment occurred during active infection, with longitudinal follow-up thereafter. Sample: peripheral blood. The sequence came from a person aged 65 to 79 with COVID-19, enrolled during active disease. The chain uses TRBV7-2 and TRBJ2-1; D possibly corresponds to TRBD2 (6 bases). Written as DNA, the CDR3 is TGTGCCAGCAGCTTAGGGTTACTAGCCGTTGAGCAGTTCTTC. This translates into CASSLGLLAVEQFF.